The present T cell receptor beta chain was sequenced within a study of cytotoxic CD8 clonotypes in ibrutinib-treated CLL. General study results and limits: Higher circulating CD8+ T-cell counts strongly accompanied higher baseline clonality, above age-matched healthy donors.

Deep sequencing aimed at 1 in 200,000 to 1 in 1 million T cells' resolution. TCRdb's copy holds only in-frame clones and misses some; the assay was immunoSEQ multiplex PCR. The sample records approximately 280,000 clones, roughly four fifths being singletons. This CDR3 contains 14 residues. V was clipped by 7 bases and J by 2 bases; unmatched bases: 10. Germline values: CDR1 SQVTM, CDR2 ANQGSEA. This clone was detected a few times. Its matching antigen is unknown. The TCR comes from a human donor with chronic lymphocytic leukemia. The chain employs TRBV29-1 and TRBJ1-2; 7 bases fit TRBD1. The material was PBMCs, obtained at disease progression, from a patient treated with ibrutinib. CDR3 DNA: TGCAGCGCAGACAGGGAGGGATACAACTATGGCTACACCTTC. Amino acid sequence: CSADREGYNYGYTF.